This TCR beta chain is drawn from a study of blood T cell repertoires in COVID-19. Trimming removed 6 bases at V and 4 bases at J, with 15 bases between. The CDR3 spans 14 residues. Germline V gene lookup returns CDR1 MNHEY and CDR2 SVGAGI. Per the study methods: For nucleated cells, counts were estimated from reference gene primer amplification. TCRdb keeps only in-frame clones here, not all; method: immunoSEQ multiplex PCR. Clone size and V and J calls were adopted from that table, with D and trimming inferred from the DNA. This sample yields around 220,000 clones, of which about 91% are seen a single time; 1.5% belongs to the top ten.

Sequences were obtained from peripheral blood. This TCR came from a man between 18 and 29 years old with active or convalescent COVID-19. The genes are TRBV6-5 and TRBJ2-5, with D maybe TRBD2 (6 bases). CDR3: CASRSGQRLETQYF. CDR3 DNA: TGTGCCAGCAGGAGCGGGCAGAGACTAGAGACCCAGTACTTC.